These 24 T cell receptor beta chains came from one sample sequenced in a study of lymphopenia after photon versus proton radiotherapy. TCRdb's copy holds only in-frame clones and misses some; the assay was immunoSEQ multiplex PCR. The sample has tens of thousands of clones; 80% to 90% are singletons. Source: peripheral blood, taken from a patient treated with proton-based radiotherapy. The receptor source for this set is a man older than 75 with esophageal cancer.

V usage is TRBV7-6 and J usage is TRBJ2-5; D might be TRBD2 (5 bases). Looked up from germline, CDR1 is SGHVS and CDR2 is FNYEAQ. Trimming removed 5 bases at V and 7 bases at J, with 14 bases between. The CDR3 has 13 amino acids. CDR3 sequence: CASSPGGLGTQYF. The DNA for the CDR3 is TGTGCCAGCAGCCCCGGAGGCCTGGGGACCCAGTACTTC.

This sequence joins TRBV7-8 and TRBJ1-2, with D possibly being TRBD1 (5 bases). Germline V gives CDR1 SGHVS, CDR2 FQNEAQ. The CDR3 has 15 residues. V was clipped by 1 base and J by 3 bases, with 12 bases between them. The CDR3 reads CASSLVRRGDYGYTF. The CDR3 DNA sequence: TGTGCCAGCAGCTTAGTCAGGAGGGGCGACTATGGCTACACCTTC.

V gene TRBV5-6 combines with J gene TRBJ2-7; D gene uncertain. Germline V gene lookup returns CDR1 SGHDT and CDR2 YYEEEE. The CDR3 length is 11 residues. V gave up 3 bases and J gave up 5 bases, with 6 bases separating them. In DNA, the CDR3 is TGTGCCAGCAGCTATGTTAACGAGCAGTACTTC. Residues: CASSYVNEQYF. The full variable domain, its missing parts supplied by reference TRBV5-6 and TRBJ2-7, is DAGVTQSPTHLIKTRGQQVTLRCSPKSGHDTVSWYQQALGQGPQFIFQYYEEEERQRGNFPDRFSGHQFPNYSSELNVNALLLGDSALYLCASSYVNEQYFGPGTRLTVT.

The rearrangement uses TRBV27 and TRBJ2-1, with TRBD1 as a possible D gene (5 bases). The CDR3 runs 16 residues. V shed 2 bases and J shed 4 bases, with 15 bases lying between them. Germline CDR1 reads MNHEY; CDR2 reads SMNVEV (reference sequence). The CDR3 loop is CASSLLTRTGYNEQFF. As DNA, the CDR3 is TGTGCCAGCAGTTTACTGACGAGAACAGGATACAATGAGCAGTTCTTC.

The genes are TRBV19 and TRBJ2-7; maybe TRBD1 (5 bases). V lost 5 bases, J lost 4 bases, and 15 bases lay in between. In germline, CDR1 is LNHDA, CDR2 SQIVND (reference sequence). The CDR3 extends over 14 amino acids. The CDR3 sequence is CASSLQGQSYEQYF. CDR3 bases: TGTGCCAGTAGTCTTCAGGGCCAGAGTTACGAGCAGTACTTC.

The CDR3 sequence is CASSFSGGLTGELFF. The CDR3 DNA follows: TGTGCCAGCAGCTTCAGCGGGGGCCTCACCGGGGAGCTGTTTTTT. The chain employs TRBV7-2 and TRBJ2-2; 8 bases line up with TRBD2. V was pared by 3 bases and J by 4 bases, with 4 bases of the junction left unmatched. Germline V gene lookup returns CDR1 SGHTA and CDR2 FQGNSA. This CDR3 is built from 15 residues. The whole variable domain, remainder taken from reference TRBV7-2 and TRBJ2-2, is GAGVSQSPSNKVTEKGKDVELRCDPISGHTALYWYRQSLGQGLEFLIYFQGNSAPDKSGLPSDRFSAERTGGSVSTLTIQRTQQEDSAVYLCASSFSGGLTGELFFGEGSRLTVL.

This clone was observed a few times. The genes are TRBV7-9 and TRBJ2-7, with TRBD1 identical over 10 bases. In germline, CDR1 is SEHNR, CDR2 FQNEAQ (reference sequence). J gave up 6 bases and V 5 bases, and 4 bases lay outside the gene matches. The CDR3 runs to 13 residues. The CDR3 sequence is CASSKGTGVEQYF. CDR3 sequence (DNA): TGTGCCAGCAGCAAAGGGACAGGGGTCGAGCAGTACTTC.

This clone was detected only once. CDR3 in amino acids: CASSLVDGAWEQYF. The DNA of the CDR3 is TGTGCCAGCAGCTTAGTAGACGGCGCGTGGGAGCAGTACTTC. The chain uses TRBV7-8 and TRBJ2-5; weak D call: TRBD2 (5 bases). Between the trimmed V and J ends, which lost 1 base and 11 bases, there was a span of 17 bases. This CDR3 is built from 14 residues. The germline CDR1 and CDR2 sequences are SGHVS and FQNEAQ.

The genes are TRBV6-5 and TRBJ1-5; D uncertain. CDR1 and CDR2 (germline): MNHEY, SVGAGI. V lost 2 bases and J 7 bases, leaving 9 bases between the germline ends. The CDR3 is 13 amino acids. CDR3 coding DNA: TGTGCCAGCAGTTACAAGGTCTTACAGCCCCAGCATTTT. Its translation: CASSYKVLQPQHF.

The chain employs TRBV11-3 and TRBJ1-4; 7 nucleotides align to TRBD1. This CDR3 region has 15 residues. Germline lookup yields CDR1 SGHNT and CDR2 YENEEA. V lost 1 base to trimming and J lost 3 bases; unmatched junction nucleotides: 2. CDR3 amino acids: CASSLVGQPNEKLFF. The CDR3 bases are TGTGCCAGCAGCTTAGTGGGACAGCCTAATGAAAAACTGTTTTTT.

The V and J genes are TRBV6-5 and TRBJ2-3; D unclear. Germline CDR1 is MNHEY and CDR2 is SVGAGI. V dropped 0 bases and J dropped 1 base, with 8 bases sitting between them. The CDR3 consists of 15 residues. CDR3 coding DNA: TGTGCCAGCAGTTACTCGCGGCGTGGCACAGATACGCAGTATTTT. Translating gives CASSYSRRGTDTQYF.

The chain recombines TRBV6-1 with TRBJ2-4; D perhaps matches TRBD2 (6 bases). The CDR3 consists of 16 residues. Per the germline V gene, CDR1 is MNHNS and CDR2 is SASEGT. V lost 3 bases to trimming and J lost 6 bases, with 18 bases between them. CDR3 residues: CASSEWAGLWPNIQYF. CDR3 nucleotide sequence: TGTGCCAGCAGTGAGTGGGCGGGGCTTTGGCCAAACATTCAGTACTTC.

This chain's CDR3 is CASSLGPGYDGQPQHF. In DNA form, the CDR3 reads TGTGCCAGCAGCTTGGGGCCGGGGTACGATGGTCAGCCCCAGCATTTT. The chain employs TRBV5-4 and TRBJ1-5; D gene uncertain. The CDR3 sequence is 16 residues long. The germline V gene has CDR1 SGHNT and CDR2 YYREEE (reference sequence). V lost 0 bases and J lost 6, with 16 bases in between.

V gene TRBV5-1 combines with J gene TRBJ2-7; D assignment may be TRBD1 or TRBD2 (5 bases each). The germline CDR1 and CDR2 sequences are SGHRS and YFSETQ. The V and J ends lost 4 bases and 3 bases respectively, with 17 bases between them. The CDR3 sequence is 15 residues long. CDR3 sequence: CASSHGTTSIYEQYF. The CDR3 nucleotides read TGCGCCAGCAGCCACGGGACCACATCTATCTACGAGCAGTACTTC.

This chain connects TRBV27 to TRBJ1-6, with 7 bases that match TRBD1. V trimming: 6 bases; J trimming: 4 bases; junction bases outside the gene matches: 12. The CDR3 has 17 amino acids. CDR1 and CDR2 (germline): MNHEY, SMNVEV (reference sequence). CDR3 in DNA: TGTGCCAGCAGCCGAGACAGGGCCCGTGCGTATAATTCACCCCTCCACTTT. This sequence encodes CASSRDRARAYNSPLHF.

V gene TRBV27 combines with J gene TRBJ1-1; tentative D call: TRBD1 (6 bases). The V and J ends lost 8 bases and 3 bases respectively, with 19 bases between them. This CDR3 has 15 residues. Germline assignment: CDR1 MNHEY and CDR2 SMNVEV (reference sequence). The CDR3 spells CASSLGGNFDTEAFF. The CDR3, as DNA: TGTGCCAGCTCCCTAGGGGGTAACTTCGACACTGAAGCTTTCTTT.

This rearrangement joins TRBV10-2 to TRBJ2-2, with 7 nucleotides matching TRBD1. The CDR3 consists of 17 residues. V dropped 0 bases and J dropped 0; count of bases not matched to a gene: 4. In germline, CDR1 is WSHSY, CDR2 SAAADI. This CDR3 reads CASSESRGTANTGELFF. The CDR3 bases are TGCGCCAGCAGTGAGTCTAGAGGGACAGCGAACACCGGGGAGCTGTTTTTT.

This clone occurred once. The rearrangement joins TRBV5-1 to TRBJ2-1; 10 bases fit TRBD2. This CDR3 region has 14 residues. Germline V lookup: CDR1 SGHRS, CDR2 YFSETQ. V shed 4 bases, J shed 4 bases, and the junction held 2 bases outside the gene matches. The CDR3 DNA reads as TGCGCCAGCAGCACTAGCGGGACTTACAATGAGCAGTTCTTC. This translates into CASSTSGTYNEQFF.

The CDR3 sequence is CASSLPAGGPTQETQYF. The CDR3 DNA reads as TGCGCCAGCAGCTTGCCAGCGGGGGGACCTACGCAAGAGACCCAGTACTTC. The rearrangement links TRBV5-1 to TRBJ2-5; 9 positions agree with TRBD2. Germline assignment: CDR1 SGHRS and CDR2 YFSETQ. This CDR3 has 17 amino acids. Germline trimming cut 1 base from V and 2 bases from J; bases unmatched to any gene: 9.

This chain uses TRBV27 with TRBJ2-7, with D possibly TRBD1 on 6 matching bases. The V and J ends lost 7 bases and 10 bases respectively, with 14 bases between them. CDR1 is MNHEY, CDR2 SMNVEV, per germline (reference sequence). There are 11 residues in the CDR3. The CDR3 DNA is TGTGCCAGCATCCGGGCAGGGGTTCAGTACTTC. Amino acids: CASIRAGVQYF.

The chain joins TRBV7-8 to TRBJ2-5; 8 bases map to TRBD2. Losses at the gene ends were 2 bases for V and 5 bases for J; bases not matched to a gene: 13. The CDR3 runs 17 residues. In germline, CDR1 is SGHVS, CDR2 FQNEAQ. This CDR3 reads CASSLRLAAGGGETQYF. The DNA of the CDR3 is TGTGCCAGCAGCTTACGACTCGCGGCGGGGGGCGGGGAGACCCAGTACTTC.

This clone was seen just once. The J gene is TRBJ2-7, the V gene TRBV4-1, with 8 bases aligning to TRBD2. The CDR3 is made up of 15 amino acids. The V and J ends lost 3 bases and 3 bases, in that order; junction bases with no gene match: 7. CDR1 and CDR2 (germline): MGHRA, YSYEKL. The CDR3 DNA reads TGCGCCAGCAGCCACTTACGGGGGGGAAACTACGAGCAGTACTTC. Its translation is CASSHLRGGNYEQYF.

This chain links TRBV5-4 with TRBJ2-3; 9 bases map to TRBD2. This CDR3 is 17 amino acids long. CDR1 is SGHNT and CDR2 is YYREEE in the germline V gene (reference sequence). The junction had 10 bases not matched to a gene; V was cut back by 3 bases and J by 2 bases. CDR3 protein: CASSSRQGTSLTDTQYF. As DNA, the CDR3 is TGTGCCAGCAGCTCCCGGCAGGGGACTAGCCTCACAGATACGCAGTATTTT.

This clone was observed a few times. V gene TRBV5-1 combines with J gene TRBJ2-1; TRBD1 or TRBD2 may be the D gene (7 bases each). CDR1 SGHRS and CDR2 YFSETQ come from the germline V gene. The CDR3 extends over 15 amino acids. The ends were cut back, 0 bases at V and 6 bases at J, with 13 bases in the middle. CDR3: CASSLETGRVNEQFF. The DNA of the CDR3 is TGCGCCAGCAGCTTGGAGACAGGGAGGGTCAATGAGCAGTTCTTC.